This entry is about one T cell receptor beta chain. Its antigen is currently unknown. Vbeta (60) and Jbeta (13) primers were used in the PCR. TCRdb's table, derived via immunoSEQ multiplex PCR, lists solely in-frame clones and lacks some. This table has about 100,000 clones, around 77% appearing once. These data are taken from a study of cytomegalovirus exposure and HLA in healthy donors. Overall study findings and caveats: Across HLA loci, a later analysis found differing TCR association rates, with DRB1 most and HLA-C fewest. Through in vitro validation, a few CMV-associated chains were shown to be specific for CMV antigens. There were several of the most significant clusters that appeared linked to common viral pathogens in a later analysis.

CDR3 length: 13 amino acids. CDR1 SGHAT and CDR2 FQNNGV come from the germline V gene. V was cut by 6 bases and J by 4 bases, with 11 bases left in between. Sequencing was done on a sample of PBMCs. The receptor comes from a middle-aged man in good health and CMV-seropositive. This sequence joins TRBV11-2 and TRBJ2-3, with a tentative D call TRBD1 (5 bases). The CDR3 coding sequence is TGTGCCAGCAGACAGGCCCGCCCAGATACGCAGTATTTT. This codes for CASRQARPDTQYF.